This TCR beta chain appears in the sequencing data of a study of beta chain features in type 1 diabetes. The entirety of the isolated RNA underwent reverse transcription, so expressed TCRB transcripts were sequenced. Clones were sequenced by immunoSEQ multiplex PCR, and TCRdb holds only the in-frame ones, with some missing. The profile covers approximately 140,000 clones, with 48% appearing a single time and under 0.45% taken by the ten largest. Concerning this clone itself: Its antigen is unidentified.

CD45RO/CCR7/CD25/CD127/CD95/CD27 separated CD4+ naive, central memory, regulatory and stem cell-like memory cells by sorting. Findings of the study overall: Sequencing of cDNA might inflate the share of cells that strongly express TCR. Moderately but significantly shorter TCRB CDR3s were found in Type 1 diabetes patients in all four CD4+ subsets.

The CDR3 extends over 14 amino acids. Per the germline V gene, CDR1 is SGHVS and CDR2 is FQNEAQ. Trimming took 1 base from V and 3 from J, leaving 7 bases between them. This clonotype was obtained from a man between 18 and 29 years old in good health. The V and J genes are TRBV7-8 and TRBJ1-5, with unresolved D. Sequences were obtained from Tregs from blood. The CDR3 nucleotides are TGTGCCAGCAGCTTAGGAGGCTACAATCAGCCCCAGCATTTT. Its translation is CASSLGGYNQPQHF.